The sequence of this T cell receptor (beta chain) was determined in a study of blood T cells in healthy people across ages. A second roughly 7 to 11 cycle PCR used barcoded and J-beta primers. TCRdb re-analysed the 5' RACE reads in MiXCR, keeping a single row per CDR3 protein. The profile covers approximately 880,000 distinct CDR3 sequences, with under 50% appearing a single time and 10% to 15% taken by the ten largest. V lost 5 bases and J 7 bases, leaving 11 bases between the germline ends. Germline CDR1 reads SGHAT; CDR2 reads FQNNGV. There are 12 residues in the CDR3. This clonotype was counted only a few times.

The V call is TRBV11-2, the J call TRBJ1-2, with D tentatively TRBD1 (6 bases). The clonotype originates from a man aged 25-40 years in good health. The specimen sequenced was blood. This CDR3 reads CASSRGGRGYTF. CDR3 coding DNA: TGTGCCAGCAGCCGCGGGGGCCGTGGCTACACCTTC.